Detailed here is one TCR beta chain. Its antigen is as yet unknown. This record comes from a study of cytomegalovirus exposure and HLA in healthy donors. PCR used 60 Vbeta primers and 13 Jbeta primers. Repertoires were generated with immunoSEQ multiplex PCR, while TCRdb's copy carries only in-frame clones and drops some. Of tens of thousands of clones in the sample, roughly 70% were seen once. The germline CDR1 and CDR2 sequences are MGHDK and SYGVNS. Trimming pared 3 bases from V and 4 bases from J, leaving 14 bases between. This CDR3 is built from 15 residues. Points from the study as a whole: Researchers reported in a later analysis that common viral pathogens appeared linked to several top clusters. In a later analysis, a missense DCLRE1C variant was linked to TCR beta V- and J-gene trimming. Sequencing depth roughly uniform across donors was assumed in presence/absence analyses. TCR beta sequences numbering around 15,000 were associated with HLA alleles at 0.05 false discovery rate in a later analysis.

This chain uses TRBV25-1 with TRBJ2-3; a possible D gene is TRBD2 (5 bases). The TCR comes from a woman in her fifties or sixties in good health and CMV-seropositive. The source material was PBMCs. As DNA, the CDR3 is TGTGCCAGCAGTGAGGTTAGGACTCGATCAGATACGCAGTATTTT. Protein product: CASSEVRTRSDTQYF.